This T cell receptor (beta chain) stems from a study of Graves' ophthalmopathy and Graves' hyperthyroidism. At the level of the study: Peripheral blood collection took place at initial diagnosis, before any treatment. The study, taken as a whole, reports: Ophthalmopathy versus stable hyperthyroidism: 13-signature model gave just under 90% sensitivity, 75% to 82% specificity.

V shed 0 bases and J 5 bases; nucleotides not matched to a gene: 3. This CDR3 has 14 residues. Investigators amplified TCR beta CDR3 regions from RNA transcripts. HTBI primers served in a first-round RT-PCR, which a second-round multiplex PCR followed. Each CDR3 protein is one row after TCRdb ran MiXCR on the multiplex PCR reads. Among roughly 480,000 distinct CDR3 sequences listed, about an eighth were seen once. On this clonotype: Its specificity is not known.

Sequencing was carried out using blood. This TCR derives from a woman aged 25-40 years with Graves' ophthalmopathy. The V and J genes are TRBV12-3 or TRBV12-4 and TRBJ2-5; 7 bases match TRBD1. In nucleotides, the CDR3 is TGTGCCAGCAGTTTAGCGACAGGGCGTGAGACCCAGTACTTC. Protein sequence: CASSLATGRETQYF.